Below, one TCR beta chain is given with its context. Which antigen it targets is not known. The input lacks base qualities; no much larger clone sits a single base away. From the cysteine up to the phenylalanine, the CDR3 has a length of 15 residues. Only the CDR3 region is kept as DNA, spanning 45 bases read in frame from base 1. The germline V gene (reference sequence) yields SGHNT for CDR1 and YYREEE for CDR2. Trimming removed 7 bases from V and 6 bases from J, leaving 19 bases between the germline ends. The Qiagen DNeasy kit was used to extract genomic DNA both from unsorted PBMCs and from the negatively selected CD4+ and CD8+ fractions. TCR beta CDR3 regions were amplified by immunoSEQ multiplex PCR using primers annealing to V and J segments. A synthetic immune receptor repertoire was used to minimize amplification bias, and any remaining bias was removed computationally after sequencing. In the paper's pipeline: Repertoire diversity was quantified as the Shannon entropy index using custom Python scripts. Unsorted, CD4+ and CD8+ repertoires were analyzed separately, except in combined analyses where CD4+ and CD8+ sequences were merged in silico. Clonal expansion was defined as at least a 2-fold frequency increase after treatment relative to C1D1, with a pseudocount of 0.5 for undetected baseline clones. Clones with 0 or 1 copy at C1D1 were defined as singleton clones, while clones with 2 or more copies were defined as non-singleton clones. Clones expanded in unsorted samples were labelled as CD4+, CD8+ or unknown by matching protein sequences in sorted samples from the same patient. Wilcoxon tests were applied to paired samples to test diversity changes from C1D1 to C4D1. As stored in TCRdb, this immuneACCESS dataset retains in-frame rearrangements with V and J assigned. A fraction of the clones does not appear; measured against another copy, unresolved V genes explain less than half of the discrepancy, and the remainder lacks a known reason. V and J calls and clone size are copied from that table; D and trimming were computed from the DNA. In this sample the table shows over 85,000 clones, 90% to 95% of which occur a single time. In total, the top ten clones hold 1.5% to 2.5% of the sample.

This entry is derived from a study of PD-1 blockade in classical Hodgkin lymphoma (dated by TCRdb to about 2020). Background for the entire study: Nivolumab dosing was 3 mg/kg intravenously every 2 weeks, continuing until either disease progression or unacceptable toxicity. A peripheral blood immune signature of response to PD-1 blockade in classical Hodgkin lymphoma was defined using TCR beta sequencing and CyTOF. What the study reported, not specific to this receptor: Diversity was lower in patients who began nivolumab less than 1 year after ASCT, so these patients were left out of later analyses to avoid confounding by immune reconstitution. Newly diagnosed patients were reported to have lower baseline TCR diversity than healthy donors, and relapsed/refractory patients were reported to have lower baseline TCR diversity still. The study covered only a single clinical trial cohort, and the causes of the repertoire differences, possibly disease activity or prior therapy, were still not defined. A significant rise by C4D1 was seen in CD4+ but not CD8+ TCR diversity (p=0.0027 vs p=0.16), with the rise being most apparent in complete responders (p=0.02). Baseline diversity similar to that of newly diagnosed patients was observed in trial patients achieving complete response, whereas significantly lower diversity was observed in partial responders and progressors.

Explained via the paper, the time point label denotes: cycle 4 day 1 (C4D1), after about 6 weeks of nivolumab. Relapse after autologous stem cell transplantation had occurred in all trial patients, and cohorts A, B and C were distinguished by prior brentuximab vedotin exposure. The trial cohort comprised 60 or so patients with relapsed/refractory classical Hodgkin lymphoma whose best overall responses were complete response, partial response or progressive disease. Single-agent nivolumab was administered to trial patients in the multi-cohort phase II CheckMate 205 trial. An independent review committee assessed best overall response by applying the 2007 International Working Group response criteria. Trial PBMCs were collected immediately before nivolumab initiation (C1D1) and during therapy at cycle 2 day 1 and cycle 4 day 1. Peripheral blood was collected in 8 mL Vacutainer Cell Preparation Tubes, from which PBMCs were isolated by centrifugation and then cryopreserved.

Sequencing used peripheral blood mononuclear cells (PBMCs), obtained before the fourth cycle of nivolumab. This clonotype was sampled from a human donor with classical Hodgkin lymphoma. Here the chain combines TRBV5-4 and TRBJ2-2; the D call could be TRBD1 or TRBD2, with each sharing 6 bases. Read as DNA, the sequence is TGTGCCAGCGGCCCCTTGGGGGGCGGTTCCGGGGAGCTGTTTTTT. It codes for CASGPLGGGSGELFF.